This T cell receptor beta chain came from a study of identifying expanded T cells in peripheral blood (dated by TCRdb to about 2019). About the study as a whole: Four technical replicates, made by sequencing separate aliquots from the same pool of genomic DNA, were compared pairwise. Here is what the overall study found, with its caveats: Across all healthy-donor time intervals, the beta-binomial model significantly cut both the number of clones called differentially abundant and the false-positive rate. It was expected by the authors that biological variance in healthy repertoires might increase further over much longer intervals, such as months to years. The binomial model flagged around 1.2 differentially abundant clones between technical replicates, compared with roughly 15 over around 2 weeks and 19 to 20 over about four weeks. In all healthy donors, the variance in clone template counts between samples taken approximately 15 days apart rose significantly as total template count increased.

The CDR3 measures 14 amino acids from cysteine to phenylalanine. The kept DNA is CDR3 alone, 42 bases in frame from the first base. V and J lose 5 bases and 3 bases, and a span of 14 bases separates them. Looking up the germline V gene yields CDR1 SGHTA and CDR2 FQGNSA. No immune events, such as infections, were documented for the healthy donors during the collection period. Healthy-donor blood repertoires served as a training cohort to calibrate time-dependent variance in a beta-binomial model of T-cell clone differential abundance. There were 10 healthy donors in the training cohort, of whom 3 were female and 7 were male. An age range of about 29 to 70 years, with an average of 43 years, was recorded for the donors. Obtained from a commercial supplier, whole blood was collected from each healthy donor at three time points set around 13 days apart. For immunosequencing, genomic DNA was extracted from unsorted whole blood.

About this clone itself: Its antigen specificity is not known. Per-nucleotide qualities are absent, and no much larger clonotype sits a single base away.

The immunoSEQ Assay, which uses bias-controlled multiplex PCR amplification of genomic DNA, was used to profile TCRbeta CDR3 regions. The source study handled its data this way. To quantify the absolute abundance of each unique TCRbeta CDR3 region, the sequences were collapsed and filtered. Two models were used to test differential abundance: a binomial model (Fisher-equivalent) and a beta-binomial model that adds time-dependent variance fitted from healthy donors. Clones with fewer than 5 combined templates were removed, and a clone was called differentially abundant if the clone's Benjamini-Hochberg FDR was below 0.01. The form v = (b*log(k)+a)^2 was used to model beta-binomial variance as a function of total template count across the two samples. Sourced from immuneACCESS, this table was stored by TCRdb with only in-frame sequences that have V and J called. A share of the clones is absent; for the studies checked, an unresolved V gene accounts for under half, and the remainder has no known explanation. V and J calls and clone size are those listed in that table; D and trimming were worked out from the DNA. The sample table records approximately 100,000 clones; about 87% of these occur just once. The ten largest clonotypes hold approximately 8% of the sample.

The rearrangement joined TRBV7-2 to TRBJ2-7, with a weak D call of TRBD2 (6 bases match). Sequencing input: blood. This TCR derives from a person aged 18 to 70 in good health. In nucleotides, the sequence is TGTGCCAGCAGCAAGAACTTAGCGGTCTACGAGCAGTACTTC. Its translation is CASSKNLAVYEQYF.